This TCR beta chain was sequenced for a study of human T cells and chemical hapten exposure (dated by TCRdb to the early 2020s). Study-wide context: For sensitization, 2% DPC in acetone was applied to a roughly 2 cm by roughly 2 cm area of upper inner arm skin. Throughout the roughly 25-week study period, patients were also given weekly therapeutic DPC doses on the scalp. In alopecia patients, the study followed how the peripheral blood TCR repertoire changed in vivo over primary and secondary sensitization to diphenylcyclopropenone (DPC), a hapten. For TCR sequencing, blood came from 25 to 35 alopecia patients at anywhere from one to four time points (pre-sensitization, 2, 6 and 24 weeks). Blood samples were taken from patients before sensitization (week 0) and then at 2, 6 and about 24 weeks after DPC sensitization. Libraries were pooled for sequencing, and variation in per-sample TCR yields was attributed mainly to small differences in library volumes within the pool. Most of the patients in the cohort were female, and the cohort covered alopecia areata with under or over 50% scalp involvement, alopecia totalis and alopecia universalis. Patch tests used Finn chambers with 0.01% DPC on the upper back, scored after 6 days by International Contact Dermatitis Research Group standards. General conclusions and limits of the study: Significantly more large CDR3 similarity clusters were formed by expanded TCRs than by pre-sensitization or healthy control sets, consistent with antigen-driven responses. After repeated subsampling, the strength of the expansion versus patch-test correlation and the threshold at which it became significant changed. DPC sensitization did not change how many TCRs were above 1 in 1000 frequency, and no evidence was found of alterations in global repertoire structure. Patch test score was positively correlated with the number of PT1 expanded TCRs, with significance at thresholds 8, 16 and 32 but not at 4. All patients had alopecia, a presumed autoimmune disease, so their immune response might differ from that of healthy individuals.

Only a few counts were recorded for this clonotype. Its target antigen remains unknown. Base qualities were left out, and no much larger clone turns up one base away. The library came from RACE. Sequencing was carried out with a NextSeq 500. During library preparation, unique molecular identifiers were attached to individual cDNA molecules so that TCRs could be counted quantitatively and reproducibly. For every blood RNA sample, sequencing covered both the TCR alpha and TCR beta chains. Per the source publication's procedure: A median of about 87,000 TCRs per sample was observed, with a range of roughly 20,000 to 700,000. The Decombinator software suite was used to annotate V, J and CDR3 in the TCR reads. For the PS versus PT1 abundance plots, all samples were subsampled to the same number of TCRs (28,000). TCRs were defined as expanded if absent before sensitization and observed at least eight times at the 2-week time point. The raw public reads went through TCRdb reprocessing: fastp at Q25, MiXCR clone calling, in-frame beta chains kept. Under each unique CDR3 protein, matching rows form one entry showing the most common genes and DNA. TCRdb, not the original authors, processed these V and J calls. The sample yields fewer than 95,000 distinct CDR3 sequences; about 11% were counted once. The ten largest clones capture 2.2% of the sample.

Interpreted using the paper, the time point label stands for: patch test 2, 6 weeks after DPC sensitization. Sample treatment or condition, as interpreted from the label and publication: therapeutic diphenylcyclopropenone sensitization with weekly scalp DPC. At every patch-test visit, the blood draw took place before the patch test was put on. To be eligible, patients had to be aged 18 to 70, diagnosed with alopecia and judged suitable for DPC therapy, while pregnant patients were excluded. Total RNA was isolated from unfractionated whole blood collected in Tempus Blood RNA tubes. The material was whole blood, obtained in connection with sensitization to the hapten diphenylcyclopropenone (DPC). The sequence was obtained from a man aged 35 to 55 with alopecia areata. Some clones in this sample may be carry-over from other donors' samples.

The bases read TGTGCCAGCAGTTCGGCTAGTTCCAACACCGGGGAGCTGTTTTTT. Its translation is CASSSASSNTGELFF. The V and J segments used are TRBV6-5 and TRBJ2-2; no D segment can be confidently identified. Cut back by 4 bases and 2 bases, the V and J ends lie 11 bases apart. CDR1 and CDR2 (MNHEY, SVGAGI) derive from the germline V gene. Taken from cysteine to phenylalanine, the CDR3 has 15 residues. Just the 45-base CDR3 DNA is kept, in frame starting at base 1.